This T cell receptor beta chain was observed in a study of blood T cell repertoires in COVID-19. In its sample, this clone was seen once. Per the original methods: It was from reference gene primer amplification that nucleated cell counts were estimated. Sequencing was performed with immunoSEQ multiplex PCR; in TCRdb, only in-frame clones are kept and a portion is missing. The D gene and trimming were derived from the DNA, and the V and J assignments and clone size from that table. The profile shows around 200,000 clones, about 85% of them singletons. This receptor was taken from a woman aged 40 to 50 with COVID-19, enrolled during active disease. The source material was peripheral blood.

The CDR3: CASREVAGIQETQYF. CDR3 in DNA: TGTGCCAGTAGGGAGGTAGCGGGGATCCAAGAGACCCAGTACTTC. This chain uses TRBV19 with TRBJ2-5; 8 nucleotides agree with TRBD2. CDR1 is LNHDA and CDR2 is SQIVND in the germline V gene (reference sequence). Trimming removed 6 bases from V and 1 base from J; junction bases left unmatched: 7. The length of the CDR3 is 15 residues.